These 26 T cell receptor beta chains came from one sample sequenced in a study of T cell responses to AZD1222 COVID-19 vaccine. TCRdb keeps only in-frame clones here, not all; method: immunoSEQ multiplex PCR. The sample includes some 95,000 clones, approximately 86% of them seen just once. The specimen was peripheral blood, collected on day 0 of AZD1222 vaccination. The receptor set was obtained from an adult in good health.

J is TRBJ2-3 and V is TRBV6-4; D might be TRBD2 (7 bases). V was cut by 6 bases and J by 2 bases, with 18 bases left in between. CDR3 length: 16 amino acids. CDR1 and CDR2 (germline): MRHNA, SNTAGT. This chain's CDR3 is CASSPTGGGYTDTQYF. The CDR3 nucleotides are TGTGCCAGCAGCCCCACTGGCGGGGGCTACACAGATACGCAGTATTTT.

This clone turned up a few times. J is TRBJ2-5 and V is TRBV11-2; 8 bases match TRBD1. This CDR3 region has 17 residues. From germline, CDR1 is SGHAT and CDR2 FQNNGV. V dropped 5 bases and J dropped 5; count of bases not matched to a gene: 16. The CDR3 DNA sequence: TGTGCCAGCAGCCAAGGTCGACGGACAGGGAGTATGGAGACCCAGTACTTC. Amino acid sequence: CASSQGRRTGSMETQYF.

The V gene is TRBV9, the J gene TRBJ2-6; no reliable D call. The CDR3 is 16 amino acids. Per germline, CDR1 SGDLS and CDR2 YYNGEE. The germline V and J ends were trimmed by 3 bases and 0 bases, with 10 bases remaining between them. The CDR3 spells CASSGPWSSGANVLTF. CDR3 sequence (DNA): TGTGCCAGCAGCGGACCGTGGAGCTCTGGGGCCAACGTCCTGACTTTC.

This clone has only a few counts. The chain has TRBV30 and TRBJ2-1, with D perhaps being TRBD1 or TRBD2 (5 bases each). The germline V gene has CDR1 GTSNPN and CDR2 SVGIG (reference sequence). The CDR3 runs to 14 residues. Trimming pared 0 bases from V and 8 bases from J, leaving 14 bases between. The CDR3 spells CAWSVGTVKDEQFF. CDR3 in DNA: TGTGCCTGGAGTGTAGGGACGGTAAAGGATGAGCAGTTCTTC.

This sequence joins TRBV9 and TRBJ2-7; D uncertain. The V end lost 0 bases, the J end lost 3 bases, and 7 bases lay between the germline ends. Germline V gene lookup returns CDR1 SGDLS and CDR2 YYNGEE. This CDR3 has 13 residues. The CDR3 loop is CASSVAPGYEQYF. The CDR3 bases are TGTGCCAGCAGCGTAGCCCCAGGCTACGAGCAGTACTTC.

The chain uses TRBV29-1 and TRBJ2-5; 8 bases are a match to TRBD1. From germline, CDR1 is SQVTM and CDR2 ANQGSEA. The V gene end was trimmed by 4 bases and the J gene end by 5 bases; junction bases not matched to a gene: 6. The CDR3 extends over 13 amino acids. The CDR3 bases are TGCAGCGTTGTTGCAGGGGGCGGTGAGACCCAGTACTTC. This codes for CSVVAGGGETQYF.

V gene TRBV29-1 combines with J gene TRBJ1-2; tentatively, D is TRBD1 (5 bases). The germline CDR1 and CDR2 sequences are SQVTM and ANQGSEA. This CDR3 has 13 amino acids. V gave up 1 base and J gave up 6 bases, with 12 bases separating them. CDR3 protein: CSVEGARGHGYTF. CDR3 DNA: TGCAGCGTTGAAGGGGCAAGGGGTCATGGCTACACCTTC.

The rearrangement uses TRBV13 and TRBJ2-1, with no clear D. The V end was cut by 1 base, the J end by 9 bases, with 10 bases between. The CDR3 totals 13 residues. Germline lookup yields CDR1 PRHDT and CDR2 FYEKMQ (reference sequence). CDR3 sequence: CASSLEAGPEQFF. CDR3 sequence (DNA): TGTGCCAGCAGCTTAGAGGCTGGGCCTGAGCAGTTCTTC.

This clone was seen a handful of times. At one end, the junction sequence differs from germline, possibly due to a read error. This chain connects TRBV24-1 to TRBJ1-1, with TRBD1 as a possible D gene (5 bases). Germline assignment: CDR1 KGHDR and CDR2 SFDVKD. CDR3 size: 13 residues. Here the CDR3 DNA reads TGTGCCATTCGACAGCGAAGTAACAGTGAAGCTTTCTTT. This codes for CAIRQRSNSEAFF.

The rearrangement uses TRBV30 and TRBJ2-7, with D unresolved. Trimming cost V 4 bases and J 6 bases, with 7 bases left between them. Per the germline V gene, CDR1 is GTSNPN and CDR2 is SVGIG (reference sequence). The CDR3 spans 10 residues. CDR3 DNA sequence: TGTGCCTGGAAGGACGCCGAGCAGTACTTC. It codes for CAWKDAEQYF.

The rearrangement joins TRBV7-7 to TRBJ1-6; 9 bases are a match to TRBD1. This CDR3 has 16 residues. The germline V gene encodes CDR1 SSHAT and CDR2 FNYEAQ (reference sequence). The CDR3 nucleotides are TGTGCTAGTACCACAACACCGGGACAGGGTCATTCACCCCTCCACTTT. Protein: CASTTTPGQGHSPLHF.

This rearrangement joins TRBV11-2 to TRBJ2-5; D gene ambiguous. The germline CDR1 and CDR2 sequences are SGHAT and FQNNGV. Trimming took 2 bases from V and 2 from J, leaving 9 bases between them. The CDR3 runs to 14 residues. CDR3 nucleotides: TGTGCCAGCAGCTTATTCGGGCAGCAAGAGACCCAGTACTTC. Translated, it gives CASSLFGQQETQYF. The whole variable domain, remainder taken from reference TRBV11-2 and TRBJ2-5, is EAGVAQSPRYKIIEKRQSVAFWCNPISGHATLYWYQQILGQGPKLLIQFQNNGVVDDSQLPKDRFSAERLKGVDSTLKIQPAKLEDSAVYLCASSLFGQQETQYFGPGTRLLVL.

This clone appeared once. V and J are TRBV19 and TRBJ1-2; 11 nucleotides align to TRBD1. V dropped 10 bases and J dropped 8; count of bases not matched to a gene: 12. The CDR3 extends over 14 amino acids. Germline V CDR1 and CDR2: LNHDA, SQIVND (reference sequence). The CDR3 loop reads CANRTGGFSRGYTF. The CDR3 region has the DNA TGTGCCAATCGGACAGGGGGCTTCTCCCGCGGCTACACCTTC.

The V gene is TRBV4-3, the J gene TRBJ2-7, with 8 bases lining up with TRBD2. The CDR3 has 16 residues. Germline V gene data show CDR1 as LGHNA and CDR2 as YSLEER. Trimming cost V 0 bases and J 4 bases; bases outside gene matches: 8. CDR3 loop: CASSQESSGSDYEQYF. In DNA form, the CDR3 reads TGCGCCAGCAGCCAAGAGAGCAGCGGGAGTGATTACGAGCAGTACTTC.

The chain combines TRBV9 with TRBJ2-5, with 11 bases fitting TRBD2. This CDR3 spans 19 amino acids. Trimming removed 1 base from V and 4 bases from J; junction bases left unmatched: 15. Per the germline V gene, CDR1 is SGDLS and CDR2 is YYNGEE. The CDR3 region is CASSVSTSGVPGLRETQYF. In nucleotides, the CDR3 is TGTGCCAGCAGCGTATCGACTAGCGGGGTGCCCGGGTTGAGAGAGACCCAGTACTTC. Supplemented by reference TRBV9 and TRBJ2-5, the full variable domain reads DSGVTQTPKHLITATGQRVTLRCSPRSGDLSVYWYQQSLDQGLQFLIQYYNGEERAKGNILERFSAQQFPDLHSELNLSSLELGDSALYFCASSVSTSGVPGLRETQYFGPGTRLLVL.

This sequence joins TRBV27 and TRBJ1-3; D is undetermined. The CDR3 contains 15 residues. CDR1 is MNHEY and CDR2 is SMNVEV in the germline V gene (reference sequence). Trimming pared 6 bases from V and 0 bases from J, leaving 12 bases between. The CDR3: CASSSGGNSGNTIYF. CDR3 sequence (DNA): TGTGCCAGCAGCTCGGGTGGCAACTCTGGAAACACCATATATTTT.

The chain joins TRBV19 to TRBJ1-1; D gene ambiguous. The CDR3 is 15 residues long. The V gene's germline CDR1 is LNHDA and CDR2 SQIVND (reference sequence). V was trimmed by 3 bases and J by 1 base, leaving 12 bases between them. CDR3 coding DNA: TGTGCCAGTAGTATTGTGACCAGACCGAACACTGAAGCTTTCTTT. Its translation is CASSIVTRPNTEAFF.

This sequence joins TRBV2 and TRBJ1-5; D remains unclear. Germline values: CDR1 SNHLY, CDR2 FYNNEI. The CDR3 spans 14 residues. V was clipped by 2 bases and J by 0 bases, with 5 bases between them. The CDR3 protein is CASSEHGSNQPQHF. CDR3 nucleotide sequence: TGTGCCAGCAGTGAACATGGTAGCAATCAGCCCCAGCATTTT.

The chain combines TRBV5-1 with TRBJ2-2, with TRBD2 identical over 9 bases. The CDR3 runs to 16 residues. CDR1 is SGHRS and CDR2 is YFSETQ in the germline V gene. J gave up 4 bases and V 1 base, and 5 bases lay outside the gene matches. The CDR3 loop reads CASSLRLAGTTGELFF. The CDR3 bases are TGCGCCAGCAGCTTGAGGCTAGCGGGGACCACCGGGGAGCTGTTTTTT.

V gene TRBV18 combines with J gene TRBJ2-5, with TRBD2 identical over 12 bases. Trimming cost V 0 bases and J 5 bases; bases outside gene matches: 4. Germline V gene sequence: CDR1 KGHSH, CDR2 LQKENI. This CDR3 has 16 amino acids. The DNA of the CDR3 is TGTGCCAGCTCACCACCGCTAGCGGGGGGGCACGAGACCCAGTACTTC. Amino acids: CASSPPLAGGHETQYF.

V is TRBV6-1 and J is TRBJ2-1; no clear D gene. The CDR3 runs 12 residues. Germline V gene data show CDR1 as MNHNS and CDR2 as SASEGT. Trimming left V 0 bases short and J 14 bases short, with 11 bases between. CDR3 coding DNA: TGTGCCAGCAGTGAAGCGCCCCTACGGAAGTTCTTC. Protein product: CASSEAPLRKFF.

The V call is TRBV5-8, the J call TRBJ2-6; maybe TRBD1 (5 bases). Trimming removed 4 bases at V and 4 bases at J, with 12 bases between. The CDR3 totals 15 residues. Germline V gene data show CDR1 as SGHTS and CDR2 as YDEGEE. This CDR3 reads CASSTGHSGANVLTF. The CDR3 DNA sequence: TGTGCCAGCAGCACCGGACATTCCGGGGCCAACGTCCTGACTTTC. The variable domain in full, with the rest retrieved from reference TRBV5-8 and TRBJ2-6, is EAGVTQSPTHLIKTRGQQATLRCSPISGHTSVYWYQQALGLGLQFLLWYDEGEERNRGNFPPRFSGRQFPNYSSELNVNALELEDSALYLCASSTGHSGANVLTFGAGSRLTVL.

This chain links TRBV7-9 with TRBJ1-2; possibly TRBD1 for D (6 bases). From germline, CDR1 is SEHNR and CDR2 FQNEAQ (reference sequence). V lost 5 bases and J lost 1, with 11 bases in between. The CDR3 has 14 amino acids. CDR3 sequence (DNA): TGTGCCAGCAGCCCCTTGGACAGTAACTATGGCTACACCTTC. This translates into CASSPLDSNYGYTF.

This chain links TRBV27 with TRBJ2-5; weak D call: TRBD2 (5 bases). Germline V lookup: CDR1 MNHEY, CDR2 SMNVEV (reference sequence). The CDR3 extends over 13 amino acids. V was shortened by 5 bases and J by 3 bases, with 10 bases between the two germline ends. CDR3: CASSPSGEETQYF. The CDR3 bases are TGTGCCAGCAGTCCTTCCGGGGAAGAGACCCAGTACTTC.

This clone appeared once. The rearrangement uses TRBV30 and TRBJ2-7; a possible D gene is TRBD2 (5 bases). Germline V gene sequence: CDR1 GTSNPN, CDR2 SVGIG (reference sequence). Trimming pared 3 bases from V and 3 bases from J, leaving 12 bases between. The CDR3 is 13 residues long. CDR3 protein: CAWSRTEDYEQYF. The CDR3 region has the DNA TGTGCCTGGAGCCGAACGGAGGACTACGAGCAGTACTTC.

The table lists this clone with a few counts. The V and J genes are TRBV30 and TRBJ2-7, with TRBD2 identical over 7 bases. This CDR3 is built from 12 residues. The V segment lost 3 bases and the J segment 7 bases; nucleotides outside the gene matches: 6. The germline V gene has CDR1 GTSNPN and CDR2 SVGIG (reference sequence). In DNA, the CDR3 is TGTGCCTGGAGAGGTCCTAGCGGAGAGCAGTACTTC. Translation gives CAWRGPSGEQYF.